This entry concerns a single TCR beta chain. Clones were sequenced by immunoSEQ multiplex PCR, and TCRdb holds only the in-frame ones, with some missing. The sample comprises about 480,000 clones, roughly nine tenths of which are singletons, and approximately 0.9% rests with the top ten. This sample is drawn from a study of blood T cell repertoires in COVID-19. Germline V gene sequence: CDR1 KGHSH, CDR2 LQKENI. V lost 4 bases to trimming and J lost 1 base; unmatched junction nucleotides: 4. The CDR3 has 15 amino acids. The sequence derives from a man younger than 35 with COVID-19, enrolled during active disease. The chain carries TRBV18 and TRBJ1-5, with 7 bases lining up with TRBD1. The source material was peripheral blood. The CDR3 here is CASSQTGRSNQPQHF. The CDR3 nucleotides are TGTGCCAGCTCACAGACAGGGAGGAGCAATCAGCCCCAGCATTTT.